Given below is one T cell receptor beta chain in context. Its target is unknown. The data stem from a study of T cell responses to AZD1222 COVID-19 vaccine. Study information: The study pooled second doses at about 4 or about 12 weeks.

Libraries were prepared by immunoSEQ multiplex PCR; TCRdb keeps only in-frame clonotypes and omits some of them. The table shows more than 95,000 clones, with approximately 93% occurring only once. Study observations and caveats: Spike-specific TCR repertoires showed rising breadth and depth after two AZD1222 doses. Nearly half of the spike-specific TCRs reportedly recognize variant regions that carry no mutations.

This material consisted of peripheral blood, taken on day 0 of AZD1222 vaccination. The sequence came from an adult in good health.

The CDR3 DNA reads as TGCAGCGTTCGAGGGCGTCTAGCGGGAGACTACAATGAGCAGTTCTTC. Translation: CSVRGRLAGDYNEQFF. The J gene is TRBJ2-1, the V gene TRBV29-1; 10 positions agree with TRBD2. The CDR3 covers 16 residues. V shed 5 bases and J 3 bases; nucleotides not matched to a gene: 10. The germline CDR1 and CDR2 sequences are SQVTM and ANQGSEA.